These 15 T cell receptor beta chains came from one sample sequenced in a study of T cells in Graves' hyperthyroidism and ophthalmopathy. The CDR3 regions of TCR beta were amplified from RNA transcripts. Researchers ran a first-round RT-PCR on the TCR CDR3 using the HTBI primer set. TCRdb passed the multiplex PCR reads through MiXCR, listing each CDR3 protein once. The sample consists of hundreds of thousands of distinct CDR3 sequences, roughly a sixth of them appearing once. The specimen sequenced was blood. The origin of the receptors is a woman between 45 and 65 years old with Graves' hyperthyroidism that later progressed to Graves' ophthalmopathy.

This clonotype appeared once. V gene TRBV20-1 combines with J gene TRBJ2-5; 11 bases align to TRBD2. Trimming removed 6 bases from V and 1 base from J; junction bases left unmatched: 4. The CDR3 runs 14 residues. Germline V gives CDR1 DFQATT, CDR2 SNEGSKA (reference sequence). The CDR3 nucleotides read TGCAGTGCAACTAGCGGGAGCTCCCAAGAGACCCAGTACTTC. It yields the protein CSATSGSSQETQYF.

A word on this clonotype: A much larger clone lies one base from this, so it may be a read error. The CDR3 DNA follows: TGTGCCAGCAGCCGACGGGGGGCGGGCACTGAAGCTTTCTTT. This sequence encodes CASSRRGAGTEAFF. This chain uses TRBV7-9 with TRBJ1-1, with D possibly TRBD1 on 6 matching bases. This CDR3 region has 14 residues. Germline V gives CDR1 SEHNR, CDR2 FQNEAQ (reference sequence). Trimming shortened V by 5 bases and J by 4 bases, and 14 bases separated the two germline ends.

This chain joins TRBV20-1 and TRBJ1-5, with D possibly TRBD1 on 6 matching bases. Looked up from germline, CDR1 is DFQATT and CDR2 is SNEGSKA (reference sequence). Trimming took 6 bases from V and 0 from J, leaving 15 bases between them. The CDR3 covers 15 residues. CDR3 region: CSARRGAYSNQPQHF. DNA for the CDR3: TGCAGTGCCCGGAGGGGGGCCTATAGCAATCAGCCCCAGCATTTT.

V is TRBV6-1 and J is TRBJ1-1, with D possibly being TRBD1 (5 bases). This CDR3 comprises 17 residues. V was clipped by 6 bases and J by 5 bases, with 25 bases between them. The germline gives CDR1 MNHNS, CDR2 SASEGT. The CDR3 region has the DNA TGTGCCAGCAGCCAAGGACCCGGGACGGCCCTTCTGACTGAAGCTTTCTTT. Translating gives CASSQGPGTALLTEAFF.

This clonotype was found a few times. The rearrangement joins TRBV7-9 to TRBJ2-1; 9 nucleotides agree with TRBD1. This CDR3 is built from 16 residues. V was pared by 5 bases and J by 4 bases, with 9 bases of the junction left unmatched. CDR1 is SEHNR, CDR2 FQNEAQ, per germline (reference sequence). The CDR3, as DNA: TGTGCCAGCAGCGTGGACCGGGACAGGGCTTACAATGAGCAGTTCTTC. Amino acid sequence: CASSVDRDRAYNEQFF.

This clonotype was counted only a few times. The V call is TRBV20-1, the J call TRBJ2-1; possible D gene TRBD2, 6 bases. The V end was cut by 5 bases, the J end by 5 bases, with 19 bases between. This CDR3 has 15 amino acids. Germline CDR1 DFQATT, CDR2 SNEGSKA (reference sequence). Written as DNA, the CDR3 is TGCAGTGCTTGGGATGCGGGGAAGTACAACAATGAGCAGTTCTTC. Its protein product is CSAWDAGKYNNEQFF.

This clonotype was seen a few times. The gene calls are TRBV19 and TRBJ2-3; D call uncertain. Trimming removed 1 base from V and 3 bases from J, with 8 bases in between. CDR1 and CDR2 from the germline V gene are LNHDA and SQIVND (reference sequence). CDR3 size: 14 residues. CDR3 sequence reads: CASSIVDGTDTQYF. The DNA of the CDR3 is TGTGCCAGTAGTATAGTAGATGGAACAGATACGCAGTATTTT.

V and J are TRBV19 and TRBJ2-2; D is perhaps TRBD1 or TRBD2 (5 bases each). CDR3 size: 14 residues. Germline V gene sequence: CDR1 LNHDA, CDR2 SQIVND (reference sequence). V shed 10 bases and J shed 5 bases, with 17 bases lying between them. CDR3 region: CATNYRDGTGELFF. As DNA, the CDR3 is TGTGCCACTAACTACCGGGACGGAACCGGGGAGCTGTTTTTT.

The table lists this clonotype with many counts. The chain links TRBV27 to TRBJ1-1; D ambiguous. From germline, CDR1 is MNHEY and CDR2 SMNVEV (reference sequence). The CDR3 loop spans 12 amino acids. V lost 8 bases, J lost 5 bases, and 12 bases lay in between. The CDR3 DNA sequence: TGTGCCAGCTTCCCTTCCGAAACTGAAGCTTTCTTT. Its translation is CASFPSETEAFF.

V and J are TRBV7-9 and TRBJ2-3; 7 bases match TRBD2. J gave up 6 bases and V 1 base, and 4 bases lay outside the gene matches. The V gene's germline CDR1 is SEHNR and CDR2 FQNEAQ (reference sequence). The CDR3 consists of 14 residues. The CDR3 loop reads CASSLGTRWDTQYF. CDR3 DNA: TGTGCCAGCAGCTTAGGGACTAGGTGGGATACGCAGTATTTT.

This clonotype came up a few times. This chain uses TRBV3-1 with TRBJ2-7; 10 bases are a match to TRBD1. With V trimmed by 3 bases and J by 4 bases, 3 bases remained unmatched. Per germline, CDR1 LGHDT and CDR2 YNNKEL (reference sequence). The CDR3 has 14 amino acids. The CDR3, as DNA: TGTGCCAGCAGCCATAGACAGGGGGCTTACGAGCAGTACTTC. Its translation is CASSHRQGAYEQYF.

The CDR3 DNA follows: TGTGCCAGCAGCCAAAGGCCCCCTACCCCAGGGGGTTCCTACAATGAGCAGTTCTTC. Translated: CASSQRPPTPGGSYNEQFF. V gene TRBV3-1 combines with J gene TRBJ2-1, with 7 nucleotides matching TRBD1. Germline CDR1 reads LGHDT; CDR2 reads YNNKEL (reference sequence). V gave up 2 bases and J gave up 1 base; unmatched junction bases: 14. CDR3 length: 19 amino acids.

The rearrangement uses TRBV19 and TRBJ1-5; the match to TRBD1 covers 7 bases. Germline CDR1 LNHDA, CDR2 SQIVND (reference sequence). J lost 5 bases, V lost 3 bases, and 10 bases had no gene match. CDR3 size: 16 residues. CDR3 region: CASSMGTGAGDQPQHF. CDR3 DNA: TGTGCCAGTAGTATGGGTACAGGGGCTGGAGATCAGCCCCAGCATTTT.

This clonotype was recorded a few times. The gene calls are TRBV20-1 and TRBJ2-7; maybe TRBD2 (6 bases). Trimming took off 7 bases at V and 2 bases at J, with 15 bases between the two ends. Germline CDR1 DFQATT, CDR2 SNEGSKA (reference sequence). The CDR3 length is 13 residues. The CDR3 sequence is CSGTGELTYEQYF. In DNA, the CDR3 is TGCAGTGGGACGGGGGAACTTACCTACGAGCAGTACTTC.

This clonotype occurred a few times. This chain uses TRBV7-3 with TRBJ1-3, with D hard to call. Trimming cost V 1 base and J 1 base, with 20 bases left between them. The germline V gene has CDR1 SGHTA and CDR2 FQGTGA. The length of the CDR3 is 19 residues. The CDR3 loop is CASSLILEGSRGSGNTIYF. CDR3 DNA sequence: TGTGCCAGCAGCTTAATATTGGAGGGCAGCCGAGGGTCTGGAAACACCATATATTTT.